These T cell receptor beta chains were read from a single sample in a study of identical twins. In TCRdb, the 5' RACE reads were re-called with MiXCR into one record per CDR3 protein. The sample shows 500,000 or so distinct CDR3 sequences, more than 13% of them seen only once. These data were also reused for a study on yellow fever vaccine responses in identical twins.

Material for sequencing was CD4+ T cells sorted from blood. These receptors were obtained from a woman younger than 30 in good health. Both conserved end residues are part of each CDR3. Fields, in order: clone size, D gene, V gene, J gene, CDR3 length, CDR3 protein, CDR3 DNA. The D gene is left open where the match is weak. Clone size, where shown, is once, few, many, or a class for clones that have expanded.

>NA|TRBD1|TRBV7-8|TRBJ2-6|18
CASSPGDRVSSGANVLTF
TGTGCCAGCAGCCCAGGGGACAGGGTTAGCTCTGGGGCCAACGTCCTGACTTTC
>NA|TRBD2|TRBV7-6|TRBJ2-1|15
CASSLVSGRNHEQFF
TGTGCCAGCAGCTTAGTCAGCGGGAGGAACCATGAGCAGTTCTTC
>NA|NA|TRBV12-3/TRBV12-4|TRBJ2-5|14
CASSFGQGGETQYF
TGTGCCAGCAGTTTTGGGCAGGGTGGGGAGACCCAGTACTTC
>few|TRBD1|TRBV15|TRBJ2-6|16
CATSRVTGVGANVLTF
TGTGCCACCAGCAGGGTGACAGGGGTTGGGGCCAACGTCCTGACTTTC
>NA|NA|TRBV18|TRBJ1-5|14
CASSGQFGNQPQHF
TGTGCCAGCTCAGGACAGTTCGGCAATCAGCCCCAGCATTTT
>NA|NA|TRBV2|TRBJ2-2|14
CASMGRSNTGELFF
TGTGCCAGCATGGGAAGGTCGAACACCGGGGAGCTGTTTTTT
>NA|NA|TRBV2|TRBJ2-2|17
CASSGDRRPTNTGELFF
TGTGCCAGCAGTGGAGACAGGCGCCCTACCAACACCGGGGAGCTGTTTTTT
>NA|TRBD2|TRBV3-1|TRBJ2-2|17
CASSPPAGGPRTGELFF
TGTGCCAGCAGCCCTCCGGCGGGAGGGCCCAGGACCGGGGAGCTGTTTTTT
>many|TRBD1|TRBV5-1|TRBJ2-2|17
CASSQRGDRGRTGELFF
TGCGCCAGCAGCCAGAGGGGAGACAGGGGGCGAACCGGGGAGCTGTTTTTT
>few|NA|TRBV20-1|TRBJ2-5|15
CSARGRELGQETQYF
TGCAGTGCTAGGGGCCGGGAGCTCGGCCAAGAGACCCAGTACTTC
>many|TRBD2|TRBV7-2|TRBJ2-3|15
CASSLSGANTDTQYF
TGTGCCAGCAGCTTAAGCGGGGCGAACACAGATACGCAGTATTTT
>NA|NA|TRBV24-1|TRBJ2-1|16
CATSEASASSYNEQFF
TGTGCCACCAGTGAGGCTAGCGCAAGCTCCTACAATGAGCAGTTCTTC
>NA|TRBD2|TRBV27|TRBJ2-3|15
CASSPWGSSGGRVYF
TGTGCCAGCAGTCCATGGGGGTCTAGCGGGGGCCGAGTGTATTTT
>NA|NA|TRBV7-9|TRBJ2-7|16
CASQTGVSGDSYEQYF
TGTGCCAGTCAGACTGGGGTATCGGGAGACTCCTACGAGCAGTACTTC
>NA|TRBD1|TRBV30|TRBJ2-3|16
CAWRIRQGIITDTQYF
TGTGCCTGGAGGATCAGACAGGGGATAATCACAGATACGCAGTATTTT
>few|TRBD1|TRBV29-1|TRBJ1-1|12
CSGRGGNTEAFF
TGCAGCGGCCGAGGGGGCAACACTGAAGCTTTCTTT
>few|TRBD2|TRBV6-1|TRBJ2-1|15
CASSEQPSGDNEQFF
TGTGCCAGCAGTGAGCAGCCTAGCGGGGACAATGAGCAGTTCTTC
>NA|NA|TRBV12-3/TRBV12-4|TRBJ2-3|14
CASSWTALTDTQYF
TGTGCCAGCAGTTGGACAGCCCTCACAGATACGCAGTATTTT
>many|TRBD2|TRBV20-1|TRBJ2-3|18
CSAPKTKAGGTFRDTQYF
TGCAGTGCTCCCAAAACCAAAGCGGGGGGTACGTTTCGGGATACGCAGTATTTT
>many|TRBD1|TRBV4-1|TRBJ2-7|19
CASSQDWGRLRTGSYEQYF
TGCGCCAGCAGCCAAGATTGGGGAAGACTAAGGACAGGTTCCTACGAGCAGTACTTC
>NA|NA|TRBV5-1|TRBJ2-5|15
CASSLGGDVQETQYF
TGCGCCAGCAGCTTGGGTGGGGACGTACAAGAGACCCAGTACTTC
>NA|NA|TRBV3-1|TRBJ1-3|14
CASSQGASGNTIYF
TGTGCCAGCAGCCAAGGGGCATCTGGAAACACCATATATTTT
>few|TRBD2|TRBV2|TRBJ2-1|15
CASSARLAFYNEQFF
TGTGCCAGCAGTGCTAGACTAGCATTCTACAATGAGCAGTTCTTC
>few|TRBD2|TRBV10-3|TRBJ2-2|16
CAITTSGGVNTGELFF
TGTGCCATCACTACTAGCGGGGGTGTGAACACCGGGGAGCTGTTTTTT
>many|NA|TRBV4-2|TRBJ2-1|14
CASSQGDTHNEQFF
TGTGCCAGCAGCCAAGGGGACACACACAATGAGCAGTTCTTC
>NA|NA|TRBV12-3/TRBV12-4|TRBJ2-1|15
CASSSTAGIYNEQFF
TGTGCCAGCAGCTCAACGGCAGGTATCTACAATGAGCAGTTCTTC
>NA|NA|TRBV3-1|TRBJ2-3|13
CASRTVSTDTQYF
TGTGCCAGCAGGACGGTGAGCACAGATACGCAGTATTTT
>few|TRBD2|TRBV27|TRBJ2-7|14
CASSQGLAGDEQYF
TGTGCCAGCAGCCAAGGACTAGCGGGAGACGAGCAGTACTTC
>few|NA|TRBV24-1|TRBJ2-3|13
CATSEIATDTQYF
TGTGCCACCAGTGAGATCGCCACAGATACGCAGTATTTT
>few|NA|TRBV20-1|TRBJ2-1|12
CSAPSVYNEQFF
TGCAGTGCCCCGAGTGTTTACAATGAGCAGTTCTTC
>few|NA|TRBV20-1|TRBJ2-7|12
CSAPGTTAEQYF
TGCAGTGCCCCTGGAACGACAGCCGAGCAGTACTTC
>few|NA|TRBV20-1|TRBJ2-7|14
CSARDSASVYEQYF
TGCAGTGCTAGAGATTCGGCTAGCGTATACGAGCAGTACTTC
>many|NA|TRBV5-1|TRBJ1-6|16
CASSFRQLEINSPLHF
TGCGCCAGCAGCTTCCGGCAGCTGGAAATCAATTCACCCCTCCACTTT
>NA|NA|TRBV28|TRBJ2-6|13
CAIFRSGANVLTF
TGTGCCATTTTTCGCTCTGGGGCCAACGTCCTGACTTTC
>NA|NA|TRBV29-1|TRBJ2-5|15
CSVETRASGGETQYF
TGCAGCGTTGAAACCAGGGCCAGCGGAGGAGAGACCCAGTACTTC
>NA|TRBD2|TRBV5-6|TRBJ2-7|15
CASSFRLAASYEQYF
TGTGCCAGCAGCTTCAGACTAGCGGCCTCCTACGAGCAGTACTTC
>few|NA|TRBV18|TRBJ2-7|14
CASSRPDSSYEQYF
TGTGCCAGCTCCCGCCCGGACAGTTCCTACGAGCAGTACTTC
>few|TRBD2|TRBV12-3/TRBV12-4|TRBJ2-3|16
CASSFERGTGTDTQYF
TGTGCCAGCAGTTTTGAGCGGGGGACGGGCACAGATACGCAGTATTTT
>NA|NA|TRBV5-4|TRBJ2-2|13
CASSFRRTGELFF
TGTGCCAGCAGCTTCCGGCGGACCGGGGAGCTGTTTTTT
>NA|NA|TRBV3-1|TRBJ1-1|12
CASSRLSGEAFF
TGTGCCAGCAGCCGCTTAAGTGGGGAAGCTTTCTTT
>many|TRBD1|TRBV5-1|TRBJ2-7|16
CASSLVEGRGRDEQYF
TGCGCCAGCAGCTTGGTGGAGGGCAGGGGGCGAGACGAGCAGTACTTC
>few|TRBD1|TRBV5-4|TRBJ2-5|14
CASSFDRGYETQYF
TGTGCCAGCAGCTTCGACAGGGGGTATGAGACCCAGTACTTC
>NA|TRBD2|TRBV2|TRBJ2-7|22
CASSEKWPTVLAGGASSYEQYF
TGTGCCAGCAGTGAAAAGTGGCCCACTGTCCTAGCGGGGGGCGCTAGCTCCTACGAGCAGTACTTC
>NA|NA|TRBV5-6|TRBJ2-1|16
CASSPALRGWRDEQFF
TGTGCCAGCAGCCCCGCGCTCCGGGGCTGGAGGGATGAGCAGTTCTTC
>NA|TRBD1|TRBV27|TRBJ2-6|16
CASRELGTAGANVLTF
TGTGCCAGCAGGGAATTGGGGACAGCCGGGGCCAACGTCCTGACTTTC
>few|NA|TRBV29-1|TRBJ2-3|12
CSVVGPTDTQYF
TGCAGCGTTGTTGGTCCTACAGATACGCAGTATTTT
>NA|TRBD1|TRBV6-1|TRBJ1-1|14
CASTRQGRDTEAFF
TGTGCCAGCACAAGACAGGGTAGGGACACTGAAGCTTTCTTT
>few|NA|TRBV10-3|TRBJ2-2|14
CAISGSLNTGELFF
TGTGCCATCAGTGGTAGCCTGAACACCGGGGAGCTGTTTTTT
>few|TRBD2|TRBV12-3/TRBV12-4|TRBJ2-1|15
CASSLPWGRGGEQFF
TGTGCCAGCAGTTTACCCTGGGGGCGGGGGGGTGAGCAGTTCTTC
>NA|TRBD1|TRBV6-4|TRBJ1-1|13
CASSEQGGTEAFF
TGTGCCAGCAGTGAACAGGGGGGAACTGAAGCTTTCTTT
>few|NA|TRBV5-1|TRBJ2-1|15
CASSLAVGNRNEQFF
TGCGCCAGCAGCTTGGCCGTCGGGAATCGCAATGAGCAGTTCTTC
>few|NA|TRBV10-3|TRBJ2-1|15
CAISASSGQNNEQFF
TGTGCCATCAGTGCTTCGTCCGGACAGAACAATGAGCAGTTCTTC
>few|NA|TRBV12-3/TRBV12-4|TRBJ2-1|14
CASMEVGPGNEQFF
TGTGCCAGCATGGAGGTAGGCCCCGGCAATGAGCAGTTCTTC
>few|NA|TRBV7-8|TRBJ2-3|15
CASSPLVSSTDTQYF
TGTGCCAGCAGCCCTCTAGTCAGTAGCACAGATACGCAGTATTTT
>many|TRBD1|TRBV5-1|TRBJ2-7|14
CASSWPGQGSEQYF
TGCGCCAGCAGCTGGCCGGGACAGGGGAGCGAGCAGTACTTC
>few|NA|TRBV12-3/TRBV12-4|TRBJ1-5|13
CASSLLGDSAQHF
TGTGCCAGCAGTTTACTGGGGGACTCGGCCCAGCATTTT
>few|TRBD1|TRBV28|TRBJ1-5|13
CASSPRGGSSQHF
TGTGCCAGCAGTCCCAGAGGGGGCTCTTCCCAGCATTTT
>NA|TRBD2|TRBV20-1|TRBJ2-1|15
CSASKNGGSYNEQFF
TGCAGTGCTAGTAAAAATGGCGGGAGCTACAATGAGCAGTTCTTC
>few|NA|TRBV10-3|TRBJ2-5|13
CAVSTGVGETQYF
TGTGCCGTCTCCACCGGAGTGGGAGAGACCCAGTACTTC
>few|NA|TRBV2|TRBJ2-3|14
CASSASGYGVTQYF
TGTGCCAGCAGCGCAAGCGGGTATGGGGTTACGCAGTATTTT